This T cell receptor beta chain derives from a study of CD8 T cell repertoires and HIV-1 epitope variants. Background on the study: T cells were stimulated with Twenty-five Gag and Nef peptides separately. Epitopes were three Gag families plus Nef HW9 and YT9. Controls were a CMV, EBV and flu peptide pool, Ebola AY9 negative control, and no-peptide well.

This clone is a singleton in its sample. Its target is unknown. Clones were read by immunoSEQ multiplex PCR, and TCRdb kept only the in-frame ones, dropping some. The table records 5,000 to 6,000 clones, 65% of them present only once. From germline, CDR1 is ENHRY and CDR2 SYGVKD. This CDR3 comprises 14 residues. V was pared by 7 bases and J by 0 bases, with 13 bases between. The sequenced material came from cultured CD8+ T cells derived from PBMCs. The origin of this receptor is a male donor with HIV. The chain uses TRBV10-3 and TRBJ2-7; D might be TRBD1 (5 bases). As DNA, the CDR3 is TGTGCCATCAAAGATGGGGCCAGCTCCTACGAGCAGTACTTC. It encodes CAIKDGASSYEQYF.